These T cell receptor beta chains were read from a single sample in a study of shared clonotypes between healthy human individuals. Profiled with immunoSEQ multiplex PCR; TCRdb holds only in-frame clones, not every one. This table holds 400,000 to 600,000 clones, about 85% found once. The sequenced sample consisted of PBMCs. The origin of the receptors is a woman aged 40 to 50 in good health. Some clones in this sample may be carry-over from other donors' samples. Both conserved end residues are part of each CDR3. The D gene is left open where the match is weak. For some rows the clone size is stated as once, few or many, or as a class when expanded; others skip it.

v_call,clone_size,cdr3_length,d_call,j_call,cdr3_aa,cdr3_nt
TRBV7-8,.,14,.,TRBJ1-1,CASSLGGSGTEAFF,TGTGCCAGCAGCTTAGGAGGAAGCGGCACTGAAGCTTTCTTT
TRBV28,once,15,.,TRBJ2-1,CASSRARMGHNEQFF,TGTGCCAGCAGTCGTGCAAGGATGGGACACAATGAGCAGTTCTTC
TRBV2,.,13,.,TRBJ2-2,CASRQENTGELFF,TGTGCCAGCCGACAGGAGAACACCGGGGAGCTGTTTTTT
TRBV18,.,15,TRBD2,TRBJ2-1,CASSPAGLDYNEQFF,TGTGCCAGCTCACCAGCGGGACTAGATTACAATGAGCAGTTCTTC
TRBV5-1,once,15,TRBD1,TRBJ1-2,CASSGTGEANYGYTF,TGCGCCAGCAGCGGTACAGGGGAGGCTAACTATGGCTACACCTTC
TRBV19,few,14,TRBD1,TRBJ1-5,CASTRQGASQPQHF,TGTGCCAGTACCCGACAGGGGGCTAGTCAGCCCCAGCATTTT
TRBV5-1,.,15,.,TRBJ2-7,CASSLVASAAYEQYF,TGCGCCAGCAGCTTGGTGGCTAGCGCCGCCTACGAGCAGTACTTC
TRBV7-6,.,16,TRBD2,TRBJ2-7,CASSLALVAGDGEQYF,TGTGCCAGCAGCTTAGCGCTGGTAGCGGGAGATGGGGAGCAGTACTTC
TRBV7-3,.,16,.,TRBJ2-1,CASSFLGVEGDNEQFF,TGTGCCAGCAGCTTCCTCGGGGTAGAAGGGGACAATGAGCAGTTCTTC
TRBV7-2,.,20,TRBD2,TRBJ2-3,CASSLAPSPTAGVDTDTQYF,TGTGCCAGCAGCTTAGCCCCCAGCCCAACAGCGGGAGTCGATACAGATACGCAGTATTTT
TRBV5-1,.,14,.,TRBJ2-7,CASSPRTAYYEQYF,TGCGCCAGCAGCCCCCGGACAGCCTACTACGAGCAGTACTTC
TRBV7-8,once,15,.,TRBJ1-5,CASSLMGVTGQPQHF,TGTGCCAGCAGCTTAATGGGGGTAACGGGTCAGCCCCAGCATTTT
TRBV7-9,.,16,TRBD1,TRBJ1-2,CASSFGRDSLNYGYTF,TGTGCCAGCAGCTTCGGTCGGGACAGCCTTAACTATGGCTACACCTTC
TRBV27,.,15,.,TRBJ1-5,CASSGSVPGNQPQHF,TGTGCCAGCAGCGGGTCAGTTCCGGGCAATCAGCCCCAGCATTTT
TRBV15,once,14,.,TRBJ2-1,CATSGLRGYNEQFF,TGTGCCACCAGCGGGTTACGGGGTTACAATGAGCAGTTCTTC
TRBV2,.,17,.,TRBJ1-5,CASRGQEVSFGNQPQHF,TGTGCCAGCAGGGGCCAGGAGGTATCCTTCGGCAATCAGCCCCAGCATTTT
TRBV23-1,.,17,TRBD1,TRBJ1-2,CASSHRGQGMRIDGYTF,TGCGCCAGCAGTCATCGGGGACAGGGAATGCGAATCGATGGCTACACCTTC
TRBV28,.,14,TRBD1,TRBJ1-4,CASNPGGKFEKLFF,TGTGCCAGCAACCCAGGGGGCAAATTTGAAAAACTGTTTTTT
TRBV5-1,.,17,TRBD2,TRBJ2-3,CASSFLPSGGRGDTQYF,TGCGCCAGCAGCTTCTTACCAAGCGGGGGAAGGGGAGATACGCAGTATTTT
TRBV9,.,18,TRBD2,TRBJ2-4,CASSVATSEGLAKNIQYF,TGTGCCAGCAGCGTAGCCACTAGCGAGGGCCTAGCCAAAAACATTCAGTACTTC
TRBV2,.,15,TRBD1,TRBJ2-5,CASTAQGAVEETQYF,TGTGCCAGCACCGCCCAGGGGGCAGTTGAAGAGACCCAGTACTTC
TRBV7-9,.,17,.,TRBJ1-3,CASSLSAAYSSGNTIYF,TGTGCCAGCAGCTTGAGTGCGGCATATTCCTCTGGAAACACCATATATTTT
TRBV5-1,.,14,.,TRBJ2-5,CASSLEGGRETQYF,TGCGCCAGCAGCTTGGAAGGGGGGCGAGAGACCCAGTACTTC
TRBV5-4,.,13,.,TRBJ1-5,CASSLGENQPQHF,TGTGCCAGCAGCTTGGGGGAGAATCAGCCCCAGCATTTT
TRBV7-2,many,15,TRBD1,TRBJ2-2,CASSSRQGGTGELFF,TGTGCCAGCAGCTCGAGACAGGGGGGCACCGGGGAGCTGTTTTTT
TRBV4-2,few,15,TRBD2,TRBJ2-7,CASSQDSGRAYEQYF,TGTGCCAGCAGCCAAGATAGCGGGAGGGCCTACGAGCAGTACTTC
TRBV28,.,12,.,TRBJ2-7,CASSGDFYEQYF,TGTGCCAGCAGTGGGGACTTTTACGAGCAGTACTTC
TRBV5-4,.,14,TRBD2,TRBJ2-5,CASSPTSGQETQYF,TGTGCCAGCAGCCCGACTAGCGGCCAAGAGACCCAGTACTTC
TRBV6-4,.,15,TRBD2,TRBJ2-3,CASSDAAGAKDTQYF,TGTGCCAGCAGTGACGCAGCGGGAGCGAAAGATACGCAGTATTTT
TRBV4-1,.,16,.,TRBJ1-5,CASSQVYPGRHQPQHF,TGCGCCAGCAGCCAAGTGTATCCCGGGAGACATCAGCCCCAGCATTTT
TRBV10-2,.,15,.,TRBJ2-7,CASSESPWIRAEQYF,TGCGCCAGCAGTGAGTCGCCTTGGATCCGCGCCGAGCAGTACTTC
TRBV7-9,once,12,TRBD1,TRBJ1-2,CASSQGAYGYTF,TGTGCCAGCAGCCAGGGGGCCTATGGCTACACCTTC
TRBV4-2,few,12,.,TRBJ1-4,CASSRGNEKLFF,TGTGCCAGCAGCCGAGGAAATGAAAAACTGTTTTTT
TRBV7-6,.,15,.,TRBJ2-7,CASSLGSTGSYEQYF,TGTGCCAGCAGCTTAGGATCGACAGGCTCCTACGAGCAGTACTTC
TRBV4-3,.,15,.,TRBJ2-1,CASSPVGAHDGEQFF,TGCGCCAGCAGCCCGGTGGGAGCCCATGACGGAGAGCAGTTCTTC
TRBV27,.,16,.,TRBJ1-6,CASSFGNSLYNSPLHF,TGTGCCAGCAGTTTCGGGAATTCCCTTTATAATTCACCCCTCCACTTT
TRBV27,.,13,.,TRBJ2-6,CATRVSGANVLTF,TGTGCCACCAGGGTCTCTGGGGCCAACGTCCTGACTTTC
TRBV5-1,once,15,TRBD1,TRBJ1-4,CASSFGQGAGEKLFF,TGCGCCAGCAGCTTCGGACAGGGGGCCGGGGAAAAACTGTTTTTT
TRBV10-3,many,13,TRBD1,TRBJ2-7,CAISGTGDYEQYF,TGTGCCATCAGTGGGACAGGGGACTACGAGCAGTACTTC
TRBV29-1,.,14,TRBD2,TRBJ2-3,CSVGTSGTTDTQYF,TGCAGCGTTGGGACTAGCGGGACAACAGATACGCAGTATTTT
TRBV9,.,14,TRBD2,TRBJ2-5,CASSPRTSGETQYF,TGTGCCAGCAGCCCGAGGACTAGCGGTGAGACCCAGTACTTC